The source of this TCR beta chain is a study of breast tumors, draining lymph nodes, adjacent tissues. Study-level points and caveats: Tumor repertoires ranked between lymph nodes and nontumor tissue in diversity, with V and J gene preferences. Luminal-like breast cancer showed significantly greater tumor-nontumor repertoire similarity than basal-like breast cancer did. Data fit most tumor T cells coming from lymph node, expanding in tumor. Tumor T cell lymph node origin was a supported hypothesis, not proven.

Axillary draining lymph nodes of breast cancer patients supplied the node samples. TCRdb ran MiXCR on the multiplex PCR reads and lists one entry per CDR3 protein. The table shows around 250,000 distinct CDR3 sequences, with nearly 35% occurring only once. As to this clonotype: Its antigen is still unknown.

Germline CDR1 LNHDA, CDR2 SQIVND (reference sequence). Trimming removed 1 base from V and 3 bases from J, with 17 bases in between. CDR3 size: 17 residues. This receptor was taken from a female donor with breast cancer. Some clones in this sample may be carry-over from other donors' samples. The rearrangement uses TRBV19 and TRBJ2-3, with D perhaps TRBD2 (5 bases). The sample consisted of axillary lymph node tissue. As DNA, the CDR3 is TGTGCCAGTAGTATAGGGGTAGGCGTGAGGGAAACAGATACGCAGTATTTT. This encodes CASSIGVGVRETDTQYF. Using reference TRBV19 and TRBJ2-3 for the parts outside the CDR3, the full variable domain is DGGITQSPKYLFRKEGQNVTLSCEQNLNHDAMYWYRQDPGQGLRLIYYSQIVNDFQKGDIAEGYSVSREKKESFPLTVTSAQKNPTAFYLCASSIGVGVRETDTQYFGPGTRLTVL.